The T cell receptor beta chain described here comes from a study of cytomegalovirus exposure and HLA in healthy donors (TCRdb year 2017). With respect to the entire study: According to an earlier analysis of 587 of the donors, some 170 million T cells yielded some 120 million unique TCR beta sequences and approximately 300 Gb of sequence data. An early release that covered about 600 HLA-typed donors contained around 300 gigabases of sequencing data and 80 million or so unique TCR sequences. Of the roughly 410 genotyped donors, 75% to 85% were placed in the genetic ancestry cluster associated with self-reported Caucasian donors. The study was designed to test whether signatures of past pathogen exposure could be identified by cataloging public T cell receptors. The study profiled the T cell repertoires of some 610 subjects by immunosequencing and related them to cytomegalovirus serostatus. A separate validation cohort of approximately 120 different subjects was used in addition to the roughly 670-subject first cohort. The study combined high-throughput TCR immunosequencing, statistical association of individual TCRs with disease status, and machine learning to predict cytomegalovirus infection status. In a later analysis, previously published TCR beta repertoires from fewer than 750 donors were re-analyzed and high-resolution HLA genotyping was added so that TCR occurrence patterns could be studied. In the later analysis, no new phenotypic data were used to find candidate immune exposures; instead, reliance was placed on TCR beta sequences and their occurrence across donors. An earlier analysis of fewer than 700 of the donors applied high-throughput TCR beta sequencing to assess whether each TCR beta V gene segment acted as functional or pseudogenic. Donor age, sex, ethnicity and CMV serostatus were collected together with the repertoire data. A later genetic analysis took genome-wide SNP genotypes for about 65% of the 666 donors and used that subset as a discovery cohort. All discovery cohort repertoires had been generated on a single sequencing platform. HLA typing included class I and class II loci at four-digit resolution. The number of donors typed differed by locus, with about 629-640 for A, B, C, DRB1 and DQB1, roughly 550 for DQA1, over 600 for DPA1, and some 440 for DPB1. A handful of DR-DQ haplotypes were treated as single units for association and clustering because of strong linkage in the cohort. Among under 450 genotyped donors of the cohort, an average of roughly 240,000 unique TCR beta nucleotide sequences were sequenced per donor, around 18% of them non-productive.

The cohort consisted of 670 or so healthy bone marrow donors. All cohort members were sampled while nominally healthy, although unrecorded immune exposures were likely present. The donor tested CMV seropositive and was one of the 289 seropositive cohort members. A peripheral blood sample was collected from each donor, and TCR beta sequencing was performed on peripheral blood mononuclear cells. The Qiagen DNeasy Blood Extraction Kit was used to extract genomic DNA from the blood cell samples. Trimming costs V 3 bases and J 1 base, and their ends lie 12 bases apart. Measured from the cysteine to the phenylalanine, the CDR3 is 15 residues long. Kept here is only the CDR3 DNA, which spans 45 bases and is read in frame from base 1. For CDR1 and CDR2, the germline V gene (reference sequence) lists SEHNR and FQNEAQ. Receptors were amplified or captured by the immunoSEQ multiplex PCR assay. The multiplex PCR relied on a mix of 60 forward primers for TCR Vbeta segments and 13 reverse primers for TCR Jbeta segments. A multiplex PCR assay on genomic DNA amplified the CDR3 region of rearranged TCR beta genes. The amplified TCR beta libraries were sequenced on the Illumina HiSeq System as 87-base-pair reads. The authors' pipeline ran thus. In a later analysis, roughly 80 million unique TCR beta chains were counted across the roughly 610 repertoires, and approximately 11 million of these chains were shared by at least two donors. Raw reads were error-corrected and collapsed into unique sequences by a nearest-neighbor algorithm in which closely related sequences were merged to remove PCR and sequencing errors. Alignment of CDR3 sequences to IMGT reference sequences was used to assign V, D and J gene segments. For a sequence to be retained, a match of at least six nucleotides to both a V gene segment and a J gene segment was required. A rearrangement counted as productive if the CDR3 had no stop codons and remained in frame with V and J, and every other rearrangement counted as non-productive. Following IMGT convention, CDR3 was defined as the stretch from the second conserved V-encoded cysteine up to the conserved J-encoded phenylalanine. Sequences without an unambiguous match to a single V gene segment were excluded from the earlier analysis of several hundred of the donors. An earlier analysis of 587 of the donors classified V segments as functional when productive rearrangements were above 56.7% and as segregating when the standard deviation between donors was above 5%. A statistical classification framework was developed to diagnose cytomegalovirus status using the catalog of TCR beta chain sequences. A later analysis assigned V and J genes by comparing TCR nucleotide sequences with IMGT/GENE-DB human TR gene sequences. Using the TCRdist pipeline, a later analysis assigned CDR3 sequences along with most-parsimonious VDJ recombination scenarios. In a later analysis, every TCR beta chain was defined by the combination of its CDR3 amino acid sequence and its V-gene family, and reads without a unique V-gene family were dropped. A later analysis removed 500 to 600 highly shared, low-generation-probability nucleotide sequences to deal with suspected cross-contamination and a sequencing artifact. In a later analysis, a clonal expansion index was calculated for each public chain from normalized within-repertoire ranks of inferred template counts. In a later analysis, generation probabilities were computed with a VDJ recombination model fitted to out-of-frame rearrangements, and the resulting probabilities were checked against IGoR. A later analysis scored TCR-TCR, TCR-HLA and TCR-CMV co-occurrence with hypergeometric tests, applying a repertoire-size bias correction to TCR pairs. In a later analysis, false discovery rates were estimated by permuting HLA or CMV assignments 20 times. In a later analysis, co-occurring TCRs were grouped with DBSCAN, and TCRdist sequence similarity was added when clustering was performed within HLA-allele-positive subsets. Repertoires with fewer than 30,000 or more than 120,000 public chains, plus five repertoires with anomalous nucleotide sharing, were excluded from co-occurrence clustering. Not all clones reach the TCRdb copy of this immuneACCESS table, which keeps in-frame sequences only. Checked studies attribute under half of the gap to unresolved V genes and leave the rest unexplained. The DNA gave D and trimming, while V, J and clone size come from that table. The sample table holds 150,000 to 200,000 clones, of which about four fifths were seen once. In total, the top ten clones hold 4.9% of the sample.

Here is what the overall study found, with its caveats: While some public TCRs were present in many individuals, most TCR sequences turned up only very rarely across donors. Sequencing depth was assumed to be roughly uniform across donors in the presence/absence analyses, though that assumption may not hold. In a later analysis, more than 15,000 TCR beta sequences were associated with specific HLA alleles at a false discovery rate of 0.05. A later genetic analysis associated a missense DCLRE1C variant with V-gene and J-gene trimming of TCR beta chains, and an independent cohort replicated the association. Because counts were too low, about 17 rarely observed V segments, including chromosome 9 orphons, were excluded from the earlier analysis of 500 to 700 of the donors. In vitro tests confirmed that a few of the cytomegalovirus-associated TCR beta chains recognize cytomegalovirus antigens. In a later analysis, HLA-associated TCR beta chains were found to be more clonally expanded and to have lower generation probabilities than equally common non-associated chains. In the study, approximately 150 TCR beta chains were listed as associated with cytomegalovirus. In both the original and validation cohorts, the classifier was reported to diagnose cytomegalovirus status with high specificity and sensitivity. According to a later analysis, TCR association rates differed among HLA loci, with DRB1 alleles showing the most associated TCRs and HLA-C alleles showing the fewest. Because some donors lacked HLA typing at each locus, the association tests relied only on the typed subset. The cohort was sequenced for TCR beta chains only, and without alpha or paired-chain data the features that could be detected were limited. A further reported finding was that TCR beta sequences accurately predicted the HLA-A and HLA-B alleles for most subjects in the first cohort. Several of the top co-occurrence clusters appeared to be linked to parvovirus B19, influenza, CMV and Epstein-Barr virus, according to a later analysis. For the cohort, immune exposure information was limited to CMV serostatus. Compared with the approximately 670-donor mean, donors in an Asian-associated ancestry cluster had fewer N-insertions in productive TCRs, according to a later genetic analysis. In an earlier analysis of some 550 of the donors, most TCR beta V segments were observed in productive rearrangements about 87% or about 30% of the time, broadly matching IMGT annotations. The authors suggested that the approach could potentially be generalized to other disease states and immunological phenotypes. The 87-base-pair reads could not distinguish some IMGT-functional V segments, including TRBV6-2 and TRBV6-3, so those segments were excluded. According to a later analysis, most CMV-associated TCR beta chains appeared to be HLA-restricted, and the HLA associations seemed to be driven largely by CMV exposure. The sequencing pipeline was judged likely to have produced a cluster of highly shared sequence variants as a technical artifact. Linkage disequilibrium might explain the correlated functional status among segregating V segments, but an unknown experimental factor could not be excluded. When HLA alleles, especially DR and DQ, strongly co-occurred, attributing TCR associations to individual alleles was difficult.

To note about this clone: What this receptor recognizes is not known. No clone much larger than this one lies a single base away; base qualities are absent.

Sequencing used PBMCs. This receptor was identified in a woman aged 18-29 years in good health and CMV-seropositive. In this chain, TRBV7-9 is recombined with TRBJ1-2, with no reliable assignment of the D segment. The CDR3 is CASSFPLLDNYGYTF. The DNA sequence follows: TGTGCCAGCAGCTTCCCACTACTGGATAACTATGGCTACACCTTC.